This entry lists 31 T cell receptor beta chains sequenced from one sample in a study of blood T cell repertoires in COVID-19. Assay used: immunoSEQ multiplex PCR; TCRdb lists only in-frame clones, some missing. The sample includes fewer than 120,000 clones, 65% to 90% of them seen just once. The sequencing input was peripheral blood. Receptors originate from a woman aged 60-75 years with acute or convalescent COVID-19.

V is TRBV9 and J is TRBJ2-7; 11 nucleotides line up with TRBD1. V shed 3 bases, J shed 4 bases, and the junction held 3 bases outside the gene matches. The CDR3 totals 14 residues. The germline gives CDR1 SGDLS, CDR2 YYNGEE. In nucleotides, the CDR3 is TGTGCCAGCAGCGGGGGACAGGGGGTTTACGAGCAGTACTTC. Translated, it gives CASSGGQGVYEQYF.

The V call is TRBV21-1, the J call TRBJ2-7; the D segment call TRBD2 is taken from the table without a DNA check. TRBV21-1 is a listed pseudogene. The CDR3 covers 15 residues. The CDR3 protein is CASSKVGLISYEQYF. The CDR3 DNA reads as TGTGCCAGCAGCAAAGTCGGGTTGATCTCCTACGAGCAGTACTTC.

In its sample, this clone was seen once. V gene TRBV27 combines with J gene TRBJ2-6; perhaps TRBD1 as D (5 bases). V lost 2 bases and J lost 1, with 6 bases in between. Per germline, CDR1 MNHEY and CDR2 SMNVEV (reference sequence). This CDR3 comprises 15 residues. The CDR3 DNA sequence: TGTGCCAGCAGTTTAGGGGCTTCTGGGGCCAACGTCCTGACTTTC. Amino acids: CASSLGASGANVLTF.

The rearrangement joins TRBV7-3 to TRBJ2-3, with a possible D match to TRBD1 (5 bases). The V gene lost 8 bases and the J gene lost 0 bases, with 9 bases spanning the gap. This CDR3 has 13 residues. The V gene's germline CDR1 is SGHTA and CDR2 FQGTGA. CDR3 protein: CASGRVSTDTQYF. CDR3 in DNA: TGTGCCAGCGGCAGGGTGAGCACAGATACGCAGTATTTT.

The chain recombines TRBV6-5 with TRBJ1-1, with 8 nucleotides matching TRBD1. The ends lost 5 bases at V and 7 bases at J; junction bases unmatched: 6. The CDR3 totals 13 residues. Germline V gene lookup returns CDR1 MNHEY and CDR2 SVGAGI. This CDR3 is CASSPGQVIEAFF. The CDR3 DNA reads as TGTGCCAGCAGTCCGGGACAGGTAATTGAAGCTTTCTTT.

The chain has TRBV5-6 and TRBJ2-6; TRBD2 is a possible D gene (5 bases). V was clipped by 7 bases and J by 0 bases, with 17 bases between them. The CDR3 loop spans 17 amino acids. Germline loops: CDR1 SGHDT, CDR2 YYEEEE. CDR3 nucleotide sequence: TGTGCCAGCCTATTTGGAGGCCTGAGCTCTGGGGCCAACGTCCTGACTTTC. Translating gives CASLFGGLSSGANVLTF.

The V and J genes are TRBV19 and TRBJ1-5; D unresolved. The CDR3 length is 18 residues. The V end was cut by 5 bases, the J end by 3 bases, with 23 bases between. CDR1 is LNHDA, CDR2 SQIVND, per germline (reference sequence). The CDR3 region is CASSPGKGSIRTNQPQHF. CDR3 nucleotide sequence: TGTGCCAGTAGTCCGGGAAAGGGCAGTATTAGGACCAATCAGCCCCAGCATTTT.

This rearrangement joins TRBV11-2 to TRBJ1-6; D might be TRBD1 (5 bases). The germline V gene encodes CDR1 SGHAT and CDR2 FQNNGV. The V end was cut by 5 bases, the J end by 1 base, with 9 bases between. There are 15 residues in the CDR3. The CDR3 nucleotides are TGTGCCAGCAGCCCTCGGACATCCTATAATTCACCCCTCCACTTT. It codes for CASSPRTSYNSPLHF.

The J gene is TRBJ1-2, the V gene TRBV5-1, with D possibly matching TRBD1 (5 bases). The CDR3 loop spans 14 amino acids. Germline CDR1 reads SGHRS; CDR2 reads YFSETQ. V was cut by 0 bases and J by 3 bases, with 9 bases left in between. This CDR3 is CASSLGPGDYGYTF. In nucleotides, the CDR3 is TGCGCCAGCAGCTTGGGACCGGGGGACTATGGCTACACCTTC.

This chain joins TRBV4-1 and TRBJ2-7; possible D gene TRBD1, 6 bases. CDR1 is MGHRA and CDR2 is YSYEKL in the germline V gene. This CDR3 is built from 16 residues. Trimming took off 4 bases at V and 2 bases at J, with 18 bases between the two ends. The CDR3 nucleotides read TGCGCCAGCAGCCCCAGCCCGCAGGGGCCTCCCTACGAGCAGTACTTC. Protein product: CASSPSPQGPPYEQYF.

The chain employs TRBV18 and TRBJ1-2; a weak D match, TRBD1 (5 bases). Looked up from germline, CDR1 is KGHSH and CDR2 is LQKENI. V was shortened by 0 bases and J by 6 bases, with 17 bases between the two germline ends. This CDR3 is built from 16 residues. The CDR3 region is CASSPPQGGRKDGYTF. CDR3 DNA sequence: TGTGCCAGCTCACCACCGCAGGGAGGCCGTAAGGATGGCTACACCTTC.

The V gene is TRBV2, the J gene TRBJ2-5, with TRBD1 matching 7 bases. The CDR3 covers 13 residues. Germline CDR1 and CDR2: SNHLY and FYNNEI. The V gene end was trimmed by 7 bases and the J gene end by 0 bases; junction bases not matched to a gene: 2. The CDR3 bases are TGTGCCAGCACGGGACAGAACCAAGAGACCCAGTACTTC. This codes for CASTGQNQETQYF.

The chain carries TRBV4-1 and TRBJ2-7, with 9 nucleotides matching TRBD1. Germline V gives CDR1 MGHRA, CDR2 YSYEKL. The CDR3 has 15 residues. With 6 bases clipped from V and 2 bases from J, the junction kept 8 bases outside the gene matches. Written as DNA, the CDR3 is TGCGCCAGCAGGCGCTCCGGGACAGGGACCTACGAGCAGTACTTC. Protein product: CASRRSGTGTYEQYF.

The genes are TRBV19 and TRBJ1-2; D is unclear. CDR1 LNHDA and CDR2 SQIVND come from the germline V gene (reference sequence). This CDR3 comprises 12 residues. The ends were cut back, 9 bases at V and 3 bases at J, with 11 bases in the middle. The CDR3 is CASKAFDYGYTF. As DNA, the CDR3 is TGTGCCAGCAAAGCTTTCGACTATGGCTACACCTTC. Variable domain in full (rest from reference TRBV19 and TRBJ1-2): DGGITQSPKYLFRKEGQNVTLSCEQNLNHDAMYWYRQDPGQGLRLIYYSQIVNDFQKGDIAEGYSVSREKKESFPLTVTSAQKNPTAFYLCASKAFDYGYTFGSGTRLTVV.

This sequence joins TRBV19 and TRBJ2-2; TRBD1 might be the D (6 bases). The V and J ends lost 6 bases and 7 bases respectively, with 18 bases between them. Germline lookup yields CDR1 LNHDA and CDR2 SQIVND (reference sequence). The CDR3 has 15 residues. The CDR3 region has the DNA TGTGCCAGTAGACCGGGACACTCCTTTGACGGGGAGCTGTTTTTT. This codes for CASRPGHSFDGELFF.

The chain is built from TRBV5-1 and TRBJ2-1; D gene unclear. Germline-derived CDR1 and CDR2 are SGHRS and YFSETQ. Trimming cost V 0 bases and J 8 bases, with 12 bases left between them. This CDR3 spans 14 amino acids. As DNA, the CDR3 is TGCGCCAGCAGCTTGGAACTATTTGTCGATGAGCAGTTCTTC. This codes for CASSLELFVDEQFF.

The chain is built from TRBV19 and TRBJ1-1; TRBD1 matches at 7 bases. The CDR3 is made up of 15 amino acids. Germline V gives CDR1 LNHDA, CDR2 SQIVND (reference sequence). The trim removed 6 bases at V and 7 bases at J, leaving 14 bases unmatched. The DNA for the CDR3 is TGTGCCAGTAGCGGTACAGGGGAGAAGTTGGATGAAGCTTTCTTT. It translates to CASSGTGEKLDEAFF.

The J gene is TRBJ1-1, the V gene TRBV27, with D possibly being TRBD1 (6 bases). Trimming removed 2 bases from V and 4 bases from J, with 11 bases in between. This CDR3 is built from 14 residues. Germline CDR1 is MNHEY and CDR2 is SMNVEV (reference sequence). The CDR3 bases are TGTGCCAGCAGTTTAACCCGACAGGCCACTGAAGCTTTCTTT. Protein: CASSLTRQATEAFF.

This clone was found a few times. The chain is built from TRBV4-2 and TRBJ1-5, with 7 bases matching TRBD1. The CDR3 is 15 residues long. The trim removed 0 bases at V and 5 bases at J, leaving 4 bases unmatched. CDR1 and CDR2 from the germline V gene are LGHNA and YNFKEQ. CDR3 nucleotide sequence: TGTGCCAGCAGCCAAGACCAGACAGGGTATCAGCCCCAGCATTTT. Its protein product is CASSQDQTGYQPQHF.

This chain's CDR3 is CASSLEGTGGNTEAFF. The CDR3 DNA sequence: TGTGCCAGCAGCTTAGAGGGGACAGGGGGTAACACTGAAGCTTTCTTT. This sequence joins TRBV7-3 and TRBJ1-1; 11 bases align to TRBD1. This CDR3 is built from 16 residues. Unmatched junction bases numbered 4, after V lost 2 bases and J lost 2 bases. The V gene's germline CDR1 is SGHTA and CDR2 FQGTGA.

The chain combines TRBV6-4 with TRBJ2-1; 7 nucleotides line up with TRBD1. This CDR3 spans 16 amino acids. Germline assignment: CDR1 MRHNA and CDR2 SNTAGT. With 3 bases clipped from V and 3 bases from J, the junction kept 8 bases outside the gene matches. The CDR3 bases are TGTGCCAGCAGTGAGTTGTCCGGGACAGACTACAATGAGCAGTTCTTC. Its translation is CASSELSGTDYNEQFF.

This clone was observed a single time. The chain uses TRBV6-1 and TRBJ1-5; the match to TRBD1 covers 8 bases. Germline CDR1 is MNHNS and CDR2 is SASEGT. CDR3 length: 17 residues. Germline trimming cut 0 bases from V and 1 base from J; bases unmatched to any gene: 5. The CDR3 sequence: CASSEASGGWSNQPQHF. The CDR3 DNA follows: TGTGCCAGCAGTGAAGCGTCAGGGGGCTGGAGCAATCAGCCCCAGCATTTT.

The V gene is TRBV5-1, the J gene TRBJ2-2; D might be TRBD1 (6 bases). Deletions cut 1 base from V and 3 bases from J, with 10 bases between. The CDR3 is 15 residues long. Germline loops: CDR1 SGHRS, CDR2 YFSETQ. The CDR3 DNA sequence: TGCGCCAGCAGCTTGTCAGGGGATGACACCGGGGAGCTGTTTTTT. It encodes CASSLSGDDTGELFF.

The CDR3: CASSGRQGGTEAFF. The CDR3 DNA reads TGTGCCAGCAGCGGTCGACAGGGAGGCACTGAAGCTTTCTTT. This sequence joins TRBV9 and TRBJ1-1; 7 nucleotides align to TRBD1. The CDR3 is made up of 14 amino acids. V trimming: 3 bases; J trimming: 4 bases; junction bases outside the gene matches: 6. CDR1 and CDR2 from the germline V gene are SGDLS and YYNGEE.

J is TRBJ1-2 and V is TRBV20-1; TRBD1 agrees at 7 bases. The germline V gene encodes CDR1 DFQATT and CDR2 SNEGSKA (reference sequence). V was clipped by 3 bases and J by 4 bases; unmatched bases: 5. The CDR3 has 13 residues. CDR3 loop: CSASTGQLYGYTF. As DNA, the CDR3 is TGCAGTGCTAGTACGGGACAGCTCTATGGCTACACCTTC.

V is TRBV15 and J is TRBJ2-5, with TRBD1 matching over 7 bases. CDR3 length equals 15 residues. With 0 bases clipped from V and 2 bases from J, the junction kept 3 bases outside the gene matches. Germline assignment: CDR1 LNHNV and CDR2 YYDKDF (reference sequence). The CDR3 loop is CATSRDRDSQETQYF. CDR3 in DNA: TGTGCCACCAGCAGAGATAGGGACAGTCAAGAGACCCAGTACTTC. Combining the CDR3 with reference TRBV15 and TRBJ2-5 gives the whole variable domain DAMVIQNPRYQVTQFGKPVTLSCSQTLNHNVMYWYQQKSSQAPKLLFHYYDKDFNNEADTPDNFQSRRPNTSFCFLDIRSPGLGDTAMYLCATSRDRDSQETQYFGPGTRLLVL.

The chain combines TRBV7-9 with TRBJ2-1; D possibly corresponds to TRBD1 (6 bases). Germline lookup yields CDR1 SEHNR and CDR2 FQNEAQ (reference sequence). The CDR3 spans 15 residues. The V end was cut by 4 bases, the J end by 1 base, with 11 bases between. The CDR3 reads CASSSRQVSYNEQFF. CDR3 DNA: TGTGCCAGCAGCTCGAGACAGGTTTCCTACAATGAGCAGTTCTTC.

V gene TRBV19 combines with J gene TRBJ1-2; 7 bases are a match to TRBD1. Losses at the gene ends were 5 bases for V and 4 bases for J; bases not matched to a gene: 7. The CDR3 has 14 amino acids. Germline-derived CDR1 and CDR2 are LNHDA and SQIVND (reference sequence). The CDR3 DNA reads TGTGCCAGTAGTCGTATACAGGGGCTCTATGGCTACACCTTC. This gives the protein CASSRIQGLYGYTF.

The chain has TRBV6-1 and TRBJ2-3; TRBD2 matches 8 bases. The CDR3 is made up of 16 amino acids. With V trimmed by 2 bases and J by 5 bases, 9 bases remained unmatched. The germline V gene encodes CDR1 MNHNS and CDR2 SASEGT. For the CDR3, the DNA is TGTGCCAGCAGTGAAAGGCCTAGCGGGTCCGTAGATACGCAGTATTTT. This sequence encodes CASSERPSGSVDTQYF.

The chain employs TRBV5-5 and TRBJ1-2; D unclear. V lost 0 bases and J lost 5, with 20 bases in between. Germline V gene sequence: CDR1 SGHKS, CDR2 YYEKEE (reference sequence). The CDR3 covers 17 residues. The DNA of the CDR3 is TGTGCCAGCAGCTTGGCCCCGGGGTTCGGGTCGGGGTATGGCTACACCTTC. Amino acids: CASSLAPGFGSGYGYTF.

This clone came up a few times. The chain has TRBV6-5 and TRBJ1-2, with 8 bases matching TRBD1. Germline CDR1 reads MNHEY; CDR2 reads SVGAGI. Trimming cost V 5 bases and J 7 bases; bases outside gene matches: 6. CDR3 length equals 13 residues. The CDR3 here is CASSLQGGIGYTF. The CDR3 nucleotides are TGTGCCAGCAGTCTACAGGGGGGAATTGGCTACACCTTC.